One sample yielded the 27 T cell receptor beta chains listed below, sequenced in a study of T cell repertoires in cytomegalovirus infection (dated by TCRdb to about 2019). TCRdb shows the sequencer as Illumina HiSeq 1500. The raw public reads went through TCRdb reprocessing: fastp at Q25, MiXCR clone calling, in-frame beta chains kept. Identical CDR3 protein sequences are pooled into one entry, listed with their most common genes and DNA. The sample table contains hundreds of thousands of distinct CDR3 sequences; only one count was recorded for about 11% of them. 9.5% to 13% of the sample comes from the top ten. Sequenced sample: PBMCs. These receptors were collected from a human donor in good health (CMV status not recorded). Some clones in this sample may be carry-over from other donors' samples.

This clonotype was counted ten times or more. J is TRBJ1-1 and V is TRBV10-3; TRBD1 is a possible D gene (6 bases). Trimming left V 6 bases short and J 0 bases short, with 14 bases between. The CDR3 consists of 15 residues. The V gene's germline CDR1 is ENHRY and CDR2 SYGVKD. CDR3 in DNA: TGTGCCATCAGGGACAGCTCCACAATGAACACTGAAGCTTTCTTT. Translating gives CAIRDSSTMNTEAFF.

The chain uses TRBV5-1 and TRBJ2-3; 9 nucleotides agree with TRBD2. CDR3 size: 18 residues. V gave up 3 bases and J gave up 1 base; unmatched junction bases: 12. Per the germline V gene, CDR1 is SGHRS and CDR2 is YFSETQ. For the CDR3, the DNA is TGCGCCAGCAGCTCCGTTAATAGCGGGAGTCTTGGCACAGATACGCAGTATTTT. Amino acid sequence: CASSSVNSGSLGTDTQYF.

This clonotype was counted at least ten times. The chain employs TRBV12-3 or TRBV12-4 and TRBJ2-3; 9 bases align to TRBD2. Trimming cost V 3 bases and J 2 bases; bases outside gene matches: 3. CDR3 length: 15 residues. In nucleotides, the CDR3 is TGTGCCAGCAGTTTGACTAGCGGATTCACAGATACGCAGTATTTT. This encodes CASSLTSGFTDTQYF.

This clonotype was seen more than once but under ten times. V gene TRBV29-1 combines with J gene TRBJ2-7, with D possibly being TRBD1 or TRBD2 (5 bases each). From germline, CDR1 is SQVTM and CDR2 ANQGSEA. Trimming took 4 bases from V and 3 from J, leaving 22 bases between them. There are 16 residues in the CDR3. The CDR3 here is CSVGDRSGWPGYEQYF. The CDR3 bases are TGCAGCGTTGGGGACCGGAGTGGATGGCCGGGCTACGAGCAGTACTTC.

This clonotype has at least ten counts. The V and J genes are TRBV7-2 and TRBJ2-6; D remains unclear. The CDR3 has 18 amino acids. From germline, CDR1 is SGHTA and CDR2 FQGNSA. Trimming took off 2 bases at V and 0 bases at J, with 14 bases between the two ends. The CDR3 loop reads CASSLNRRWSSGANVLTF. CDR3 nucleotide sequence: TGTGCCAGCAGCTTAAATCGGCGGTGGAGCTCTGGGGCCAACGTCCTGACTTTC.

The chain links TRBV10-3 to TRBJ1-6, with D unclear. This CDR3 contains 15 residues. The germline CDR1 and CDR2 sequences are ENHRY and SYGVKD. Trimming shortened V by 6 bases and J by 8 bases, and 17 bases separated the two germline ends. The CDR3 region is CAIRSTPSGDSPLHF. The CDR3 bases are TGTGCCATCAGGTCCACACCGAGCGGCGATTCACCCCTCCACTTT.

This clonotype occurred a few times. J is TRBJ1-2 and V is TRBV27; D gene unclear. The CDR3 contains 14 residues. V dropped 5 bases and J dropped 5 bases, with 15 bases sitting between them. Per germline, CDR1 MNHEY and CDR2 SMNVEV (reference sequence). CDR3 sequence reads: CASSRRGSGYGYTF. For the CDR3, the DNA is TGTGCCAGCAGTAGGCGGGGTTCGGGATATGGCTACACCTTC.

This clonotype was picked up a small number of times. The CDR3 region is CAISHGTIYEQYF. The DNA of the CDR3 is TGTGCCATCAGTCACGGGACCATTTACGAGCAGTACTTC. The chain is built from TRBV10-3 and TRBJ2-7; D is tentatively TRBD1 or TRBD2 (5 bases each). V lost 5 bases and J lost 4, with 12 bases in between. This CDR3 region has 13 residues. Germline V gives CDR1 ENHRY, CDR2 SYGVKD.

The sample holds many counts of this clonotype. CDR3 sequence reads: CSVHGETDTQYF. The CDR3 nucleotides are TGCAGTGTCCACGGGGAGACAGATACGCAGTATTTT. The V and J genes are TRBV20-1 and TRBJ2-3, with D maybe TRBD2 (5 bases). This CDR3 has 12 amino acids. Germline CDR1 reads DFQATT; CDR2 reads SNEGSKA (reference sequence). Trimming shortened V by 7 bases and J by 3 bases, and 11 bases separated the two germline ends.

This clonotype was seen repeatedly, ten times or more. This sequence joins TRBV20-1 and TRBJ2-7; 13 bases are a match to TRBD2. With V trimmed by 3 bases and J by 3 bases, 8 bases remained unmatched. Germline loops: CDR1 DFQATT, CDR2 SNEGSKA (reference sequence). The CDR3 runs 16 residues. The CDR3 region has the DNA TGCAGTGCTAGTTCCGGACTAGCGGGAGATTACTACGAGCAGTACTTC. Amino acid sequence: CSASSGLAGDYYEQYF.

This clonotype was detected ten times or more. This rearrangement joins TRBV11-2 to TRBJ2-7; a weak D match, TRBD2 (6 bases). Trimming took 11 bases from V and 1 from J, leaving 15 bases between them. The CDR3 spans 13 residues. Germline lookup yields CDR1 SGHAT and CDR2 FQNNGV. The chain's CDR3 is CAVRQGGSYEQYF. The CDR3, as DNA: TGTGCCGTGAGGCAGGGAGGATCCTACGAGCAGTACTTC.

This clonotype was seen ten or more times. The genes are TRBV7-9 and TRBJ2-3; 12 bases align to TRBD2. Per the germline V gene, CDR1 is SEHNR and CDR2 is FQNEAQ (reference sequence). The CDR3 runs 16 residues. V was pared by 1 base and J by 5 bases, with 4 bases of the junction left unmatched. The CDR3 region has the DNA TGTGCCAGCAGCTTAGATACTAGCGGGGGGCGAGATACGCAGTATTTT. It codes for CASSLDTSGGRDTQYF.

This clonotype was observed at least ten times. The rearrangement joins TRBV7-2 to TRBJ2-5; TRBD2 agrees at 11 bases. After removal of 4 bases from V and 4 bases from J, the junction contained 5 bases not matched to a gene. There are 15 residues in the CDR3. In germline, CDR1 is SGHTA, CDR2 FQGNSA. The CDR3 is CASSYSGGASETQYF. CDR3 DNA sequence: TGTGCCAGCAGCTATAGCGGGGGGGCTTCAGAGACCCAGTACTTC.

The chain couples TRBV6-2 or TRBV6-3 to TRBJ1-2; D is perhaps TRBD1 (5 bases). Germline lookup yields CDR1 MNHEY and CDR2 SVGEGT. The CDR3 totals 14 residues. The ends were cut back, 0 bases at V and 3 bases at J, with 8 bases in the middle. CDR3 nucleotide sequence: TGTGCCAGCAGTTACTCAGGGGCATACTATGGCTACACCTTC. It encodes CASSYSGAYYGYTF.

This clonotype was seen ten or more times. This chain links TRBV5-5 with TRBJ1-2; a possible D gene is TRBD1 (6 bases). The CDR3 consists of 15 residues. The germline gives CDR1 SGHKS, CDR2 YYEKEE (reference sequence). V dropped 4 bases and J dropped 4 bases, with 17 bases sitting between them. CDR3 sequence reads: CASSLSTTGSYGYTF. The DNA of the CDR3 is TGTGCCAGCAGCCTGTCAACCACAGGGTCCTATGGCTACACCTTC.

Turning to this clonotype: Just one base apart from a much larger clone, this may be a read error. The chain recombines TRBV7-3 with TRBJ2-3; D may be TRBD2 (7 bases). CDR3 length: 15 amino acids. CDR1 SGHTA and CDR2 FQGTGA come from the germline V gene. The CDR3 region has the DNA TGTGCCAGCAGCTTAGAGGGGGGGGCCACCGATACGCAGTTTTTT. It specifies CASSLEGGATDTQFF.

This clonotype appeared many times. V and J are TRBV7-2 and TRBJ2-1; possibly TRBD2 for D (6 bases). V was clipped by 3 bases and J by 9 bases, with 12 bases between them. The CDR3 runs to 13 residues. Germline CDR1 is SGHTA and CDR2 is FQGNSA. The CDR3 DNA reads as TGTGCCAGCAGCTTTGACCAGGGAGGTGAGCAGTTCTTC. As protein: CASSFDQGGEQFF.

This clonotype was counted many times. The genes are TRBV9 and TRBJ2-1, with D possibly TRBD2 on 6 matching bases. Trimming left V 0 bases short and J 4 bases short, with 20 bases between. Germline values: CDR1 SGDLS, CDR2 YYNGEE. The CDR3 covers 18 residues. The CDR3 DNA is TGTGCCAGCAGCGTAGCCCTTTATGGGGGAGGTTCTTACAATGAGCAGTTCTTC. Translation gives CASSVALYGGGSYNEQFF. Using reference TRBV9 and TRBJ2-1 for the parts outside the CDR3, the full variable domain is DSGVTQTPKHLITATGQRVTLRCSPRSGDLSVYWYQQSLDQGLQFLIQYYNGEERAKGNILERFSAQQFPDLHSELNLSSLELGDSALYFCASSVALYGGGSYNEQFFGPGTRLTVL.

This clonotype was found many times. This chain uses TRBV7-9 with TRBJ1-4, with 8 nucleotides matching TRBD1. In germline, CDR1 is SEHNR, CDR2 FQNEAQ (reference sequence). Trimming removed 5 bases from V and 7 bases from J; junction bases left unmatched: 6. The CDR3 runs to 14 residues. The CDR3 region is CASSHRQGLEKLFF. CDR3 sequence (DNA): TGTGCCAGCAGCCACAGACAGGGGCTTGAAAAACTGTTTTTT. The complete variable domain, with remaining parts taken from reference TRBV7-9 and TRBJ1-4, reads DTGVSQNPRHKITKRGQNVTFRCDPISEHNRLYWYRQTLGQGPEFLTYFQNEAQLEKSRLLSDRFSAERPKGSFSTLEIQRTEQGDSAMYLCASSHRQGLEKLFFGSGTQLSVL.

At least ten counts were recorded for this clonotype. CDR3 bases: TGTGCCAGCAGTCCTCGGACAGGGGAAAAGAACACTGAAGCTTTCTTT. Its protein is CASSPRTGEKNTEAFF. The chain carries TRBV6-5 and TRBJ1-1; 9 bases fit TRBD1. Per the germline V gene, CDR1 is MNHEY and CDR2 is SVGAGI. The CDR3 runs to 16 residues. Losses at the gene ends were 5 bases for V and 1 base for J; bases not matched to a gene: 8.

The chain joins TRBV28 to TRBJ2-7; D remains unclear. This CDR3 has 13 residues. The germline V gene has CDR1 MDHEN and CDR2 SYDVKM. V lost 1 base and J 5 bases, leaving 9 bases between the germline ends. CDR3 in amino acids: CASSLFLINEQYF. In nucleotides, the CDR3 is TGTGCCAGCAGTTTATTCTTGATTAACGAGCAGTACTTC. The variable domain in full, completed from reference TRBV28 and TRBJ2-7, reads DVKVTQSSRYLVKRTGEKVFLECVQDMDHENMFWYRQDPGLGLRLIYFSYDVKMKEKGDIPEGYSVSREKKERFSLILESASTNQTSMYLCASSLFLINEQYFGPGTRLTVT.

This clonotype was seen ten or more times. J is TRBJ1-1 and V is TRBV28; 10 nucleotides agree with TRBD1. Looked up from germline, CDR1 is MDHEN and CDR2 is SYDVKM. The V segment lost 2 bases and the J segment 5 bases; nucleotides outside the gene matches: 2. The CDR3 loop spans 14 amino acids. DNA of the CDR3: TGTGCCAGCAGTTTAGGGACAGGGGTGACTGAAGCTTTCTTT. Protein product: CASSLGTGVTEAFF.

This clonotype was seen a few times. The chain has TRBV28 and TRBJ1-1; D might be TRBD1 (6 bases). Germline-derived CDR1 and CDR2 are MDHEN and SYDVKM. Trimming took 1 base from V and 1 from J, leaving 10 bases between them. This CDR3 is built from 15 residues. CDR3 in DNA: TGTGCCAGCAGTTTATATCGGGGGGCGAACACTGAAGCTTTCTTT. It encodes CASSLYRGANTEAFF.

This clonotype was counted many times. This rearrangement joins TRBV7-6 to TRBJ2-7; 11 nucleotides align to TRBD1. CDR3 length: 14 amino acids. Germline V gene data show CDR1 as SGHVS and CDR2 as FNYEAQ. Losses at the gene ends were 5 bases for V and 5 bases for J; bases not matched to a gene: 5. CDR3 coding DNA: TGTGCCAGCAGCCTCCGGGACAGGGGGAACGAGCAGTACTTC. Translating it yields CASSLRDRGNEQYF.

In this sample, this clonotype turned up many times. The V and J genes are TRBV7-9 and TRBJ2-7; TRBD1 matches at 7 bases. CDR1 SEHNR and CDR2 FQNEAQ come from the germline V gene (reference sequence). V was clipped by 1 base and J by 6 bases; unmatched bases: 6. The CDR3 is 14 residues long. As DNA, the CDR3 is TGTGCCAGCAGCTTAGAGACAGGGCCTCGCGAGCAGTACTTC. The encoded protein is CASSLETGPREQYF.

The chain joins TRBV2 to TRBJ2-7; tentative D call: TRBD2 (5 bases). This CDR3 contains 15 residues. The V end lost 7 bases, the J end lost 2 bases, and 18 bases lay between the germline ends. Germline lookup yields CDR1 SNHLY and CDR2 FYNNEI. The CDR3 loop is CASNPVRGSTYEQYF. CDR3 DNA: TGTGCCAGCAACCCAGTCCGGGGATCAACCTACGAGCAGTACTTC. The variable domain in full, completed from reference TRBV2 and TRBJ2-7, reads EPEVTQTPSHQVTQMGQEVILRCVPISNHLYFYWYRQILGQKVEFLVSFYNNEISEKSEIFDDQFSVERPDGSNFTLKIRSTKLEDSAMYFCASNPVRGSTYEQYFGPGTRLTVT.

V gene TRBV20-1 combines with J gene TRBJ2-7; 11 nucleotides agree with TRBD2. V lost 4 bases and J lost 4; bases outside the gene matches: 6. The CDR3 has 14 residues. Germline values: CDR1 DFQATT, CDR2 SNEGSKA (reference sequence). Here the CDR3 DNA reads TGCAGTGCTACACTGACTAGCGGGGCTTACGAGCAGTACTTC. Protein sequence: CSATLTSGAYEQYF.